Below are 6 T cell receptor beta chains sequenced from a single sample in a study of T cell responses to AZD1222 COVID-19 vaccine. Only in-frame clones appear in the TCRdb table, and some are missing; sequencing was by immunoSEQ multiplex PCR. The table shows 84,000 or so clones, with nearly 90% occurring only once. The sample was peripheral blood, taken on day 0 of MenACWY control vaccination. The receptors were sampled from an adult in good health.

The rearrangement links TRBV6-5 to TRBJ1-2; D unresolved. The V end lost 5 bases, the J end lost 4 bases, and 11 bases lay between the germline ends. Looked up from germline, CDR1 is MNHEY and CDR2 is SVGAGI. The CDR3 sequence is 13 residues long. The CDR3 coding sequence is TGTGCCAGCAGTACCTGGGAGGGCTATGGCTACACCTTC. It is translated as CASSTWEGYGYTF.

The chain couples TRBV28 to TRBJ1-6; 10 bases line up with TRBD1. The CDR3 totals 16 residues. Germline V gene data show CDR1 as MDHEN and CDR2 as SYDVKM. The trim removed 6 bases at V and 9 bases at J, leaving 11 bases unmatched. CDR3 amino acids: CASRSHRTGGFSPLHF. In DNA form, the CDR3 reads TGTGCCAGCAGATCCCACCGGACAGGGGGTTTTTCACCCCTCCACTTT.

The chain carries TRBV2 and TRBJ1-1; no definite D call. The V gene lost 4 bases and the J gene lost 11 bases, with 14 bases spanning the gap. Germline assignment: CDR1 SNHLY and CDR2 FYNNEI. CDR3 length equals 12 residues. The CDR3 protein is CASSVKIVGAFF. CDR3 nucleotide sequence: TGTGCCAGCAGTGTAAAGATAGTGGGCGCTTTCTTT.

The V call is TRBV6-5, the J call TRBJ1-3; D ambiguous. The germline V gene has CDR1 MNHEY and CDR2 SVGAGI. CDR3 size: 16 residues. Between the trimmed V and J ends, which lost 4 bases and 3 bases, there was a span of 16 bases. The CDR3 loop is CASSSTSRARGNTIYF. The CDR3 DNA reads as TGTGCCAGCAGTTCTACCTCGAGGGCGCGTGGAAACACCATATATTTT.

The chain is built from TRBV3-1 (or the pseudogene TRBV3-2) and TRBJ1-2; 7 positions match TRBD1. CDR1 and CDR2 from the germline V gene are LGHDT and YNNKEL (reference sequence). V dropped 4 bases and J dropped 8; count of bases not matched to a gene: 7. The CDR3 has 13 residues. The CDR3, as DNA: TGTGCCAGCAGCCGAGAGACAGGGCAAGGCTACACCTTC. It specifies CASSRETGQGYTF.

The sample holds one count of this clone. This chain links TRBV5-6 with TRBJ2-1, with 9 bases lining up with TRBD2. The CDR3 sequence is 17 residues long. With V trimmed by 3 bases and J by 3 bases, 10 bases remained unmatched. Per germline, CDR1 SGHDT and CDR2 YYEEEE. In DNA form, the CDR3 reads TGTGCCAGCAGCTCCACCTGGGGTAGCGGGGGCTACAATGAGCAGTTCTTC. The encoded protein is CASSSTWGSGGYNEQFF.